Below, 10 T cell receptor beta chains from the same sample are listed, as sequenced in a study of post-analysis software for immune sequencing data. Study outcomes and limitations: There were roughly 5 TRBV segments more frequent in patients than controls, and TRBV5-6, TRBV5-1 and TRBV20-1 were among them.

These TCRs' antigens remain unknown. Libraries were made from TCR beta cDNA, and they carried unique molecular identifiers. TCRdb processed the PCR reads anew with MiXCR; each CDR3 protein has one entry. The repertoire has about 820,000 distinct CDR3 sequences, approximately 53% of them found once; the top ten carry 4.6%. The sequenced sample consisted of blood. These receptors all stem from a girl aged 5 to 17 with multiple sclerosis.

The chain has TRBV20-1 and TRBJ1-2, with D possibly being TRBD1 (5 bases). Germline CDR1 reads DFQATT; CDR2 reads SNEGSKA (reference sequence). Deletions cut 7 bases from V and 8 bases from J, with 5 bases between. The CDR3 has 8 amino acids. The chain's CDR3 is CSGGGYTF. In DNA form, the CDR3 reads TGCAGTGGGGGCGGCTACACCTTC.

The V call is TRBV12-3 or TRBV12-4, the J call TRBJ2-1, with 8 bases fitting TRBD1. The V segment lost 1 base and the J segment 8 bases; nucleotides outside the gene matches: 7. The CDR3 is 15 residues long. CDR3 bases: TGTGCCAGCAGTTTAGGGCAGGGGGCGGTGGATGAGCAGTTCTTC. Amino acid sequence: CASSLGQGAVDEQFF.

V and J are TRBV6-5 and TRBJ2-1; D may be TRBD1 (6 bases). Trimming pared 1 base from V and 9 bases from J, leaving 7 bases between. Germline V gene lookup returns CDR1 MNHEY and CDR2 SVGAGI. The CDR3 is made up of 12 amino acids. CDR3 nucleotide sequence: TGTGCCAGCAGTTACTTAGGGGGTGAGCAGTTCTTC. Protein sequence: CASSYLGGEQFF.

The CDR3 reads CASSIRQAYEQYF. The CDR3 nucleotides read TGCGCCAGCAGCATACGACAGGCCTACGAGCAGTACTTC. This rearrangement joins TRBV4-1 to TRBJ2-4; a weak D match, TRBD1 (6 bases). Judging by the DNA end, TRBJ2-7 fits better; the J call may be wrong. The length of the CDR3 is 13 residues. The germline V gene has CDR1 MGHRA and CDR2 YSYEKL.

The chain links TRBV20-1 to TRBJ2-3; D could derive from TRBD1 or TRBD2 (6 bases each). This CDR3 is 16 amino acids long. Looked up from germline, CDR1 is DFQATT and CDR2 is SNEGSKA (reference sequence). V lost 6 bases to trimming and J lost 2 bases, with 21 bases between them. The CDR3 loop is CSARVRGGGYTDTQYF. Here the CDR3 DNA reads TGCAGTGCCCGAGTCAGGGGCGGAGGGTACACAGATACGCAGTATTTT.

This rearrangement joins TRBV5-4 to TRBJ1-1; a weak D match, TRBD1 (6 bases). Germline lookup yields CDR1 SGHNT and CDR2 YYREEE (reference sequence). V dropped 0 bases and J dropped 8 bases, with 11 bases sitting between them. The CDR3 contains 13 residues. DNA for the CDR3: TGTGCCAGCAGCTTGGGGGGAGACAGGGAAGCTTTCTTT. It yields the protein CASSLGGDREAFF.

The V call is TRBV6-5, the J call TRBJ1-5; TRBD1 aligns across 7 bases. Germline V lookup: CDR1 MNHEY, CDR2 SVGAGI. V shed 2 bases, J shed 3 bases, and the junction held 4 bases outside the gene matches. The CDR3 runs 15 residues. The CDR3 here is CASSYTGVDNQPQHF. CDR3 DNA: TGTGCCAGCAGTTACACAGGGGTGGACAATCAGCCCCAGCATTTT.

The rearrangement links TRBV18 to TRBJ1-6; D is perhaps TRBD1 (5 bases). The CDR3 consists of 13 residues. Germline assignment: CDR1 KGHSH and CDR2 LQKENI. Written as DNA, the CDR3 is TGTACCGGAGCAGGGAGGATTAATTCACCCCTCCACTTT. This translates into CTGAGRINSPLHF.

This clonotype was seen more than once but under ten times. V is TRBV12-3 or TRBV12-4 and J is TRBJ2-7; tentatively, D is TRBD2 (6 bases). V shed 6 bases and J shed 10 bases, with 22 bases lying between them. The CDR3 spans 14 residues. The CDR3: CASSLRDSHEAQYF. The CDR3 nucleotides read TGTGCCAGCAGCCTCCGGGACTCCCACGAGGCCCAGTACTTC.

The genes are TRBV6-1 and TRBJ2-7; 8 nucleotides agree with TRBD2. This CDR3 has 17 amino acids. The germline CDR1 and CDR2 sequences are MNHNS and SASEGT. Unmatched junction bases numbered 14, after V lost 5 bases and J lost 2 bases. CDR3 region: CASSRRGGGLVTYEQYF. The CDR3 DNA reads TGTGCCAGCAGTCGCAGGGGCGGGGGACTAGTGACCTACGAGCAGTACTTC.